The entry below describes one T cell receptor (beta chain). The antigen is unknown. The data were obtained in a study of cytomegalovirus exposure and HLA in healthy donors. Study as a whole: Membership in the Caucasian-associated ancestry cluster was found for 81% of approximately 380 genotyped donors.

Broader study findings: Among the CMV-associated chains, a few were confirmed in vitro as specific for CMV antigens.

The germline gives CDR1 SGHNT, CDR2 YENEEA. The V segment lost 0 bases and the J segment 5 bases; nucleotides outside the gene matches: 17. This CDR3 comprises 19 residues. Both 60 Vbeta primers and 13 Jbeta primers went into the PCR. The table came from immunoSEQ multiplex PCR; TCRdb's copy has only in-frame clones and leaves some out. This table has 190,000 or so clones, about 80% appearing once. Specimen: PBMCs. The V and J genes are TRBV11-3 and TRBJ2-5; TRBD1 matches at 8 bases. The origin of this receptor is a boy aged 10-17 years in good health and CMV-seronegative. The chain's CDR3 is CASSLDHWTGSYPIETQYF. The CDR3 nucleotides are TGTGCCAGCAGCTTAGATCATTGGACAGGGAGTTATCCAATCGAGACCCAGTACTTC.